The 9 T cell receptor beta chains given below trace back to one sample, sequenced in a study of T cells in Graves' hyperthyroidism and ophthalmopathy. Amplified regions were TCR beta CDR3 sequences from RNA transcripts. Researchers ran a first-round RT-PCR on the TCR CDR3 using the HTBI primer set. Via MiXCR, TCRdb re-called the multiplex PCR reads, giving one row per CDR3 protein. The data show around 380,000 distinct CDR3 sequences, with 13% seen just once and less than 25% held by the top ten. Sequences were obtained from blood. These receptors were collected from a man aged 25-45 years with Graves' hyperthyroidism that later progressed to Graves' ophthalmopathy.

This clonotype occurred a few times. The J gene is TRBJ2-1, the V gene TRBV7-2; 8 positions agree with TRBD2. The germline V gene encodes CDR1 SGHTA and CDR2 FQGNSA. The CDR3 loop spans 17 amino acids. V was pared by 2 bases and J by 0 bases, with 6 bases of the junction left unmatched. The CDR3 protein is CASSLYSGTLSYNEQFF. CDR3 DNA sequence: TGTGCCAGCAGCTTATATAGCGGGACCCTCTCCTACAATGAGCAGTTCTTC.

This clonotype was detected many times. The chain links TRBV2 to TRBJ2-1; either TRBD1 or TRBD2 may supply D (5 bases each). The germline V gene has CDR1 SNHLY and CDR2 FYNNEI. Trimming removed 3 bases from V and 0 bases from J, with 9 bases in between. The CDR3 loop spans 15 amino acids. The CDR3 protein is CASSEAGSSYNEQFF. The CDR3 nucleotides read TGTGCCAGCAGTGAGGCAGGGAGCTCCTACAATGAGCAGTTCTTC. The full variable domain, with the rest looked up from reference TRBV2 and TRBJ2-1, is EPEVTQTPSHQVTQMGQEVILRCVPISNHLYFYWYRQILGQKVEFLVSFYNNEISEKSEIFDDQFSVERPDGSNFTLKIRSTKLEDSAMYFCASSEAGSSYNEQFFGPGTRLTVL.

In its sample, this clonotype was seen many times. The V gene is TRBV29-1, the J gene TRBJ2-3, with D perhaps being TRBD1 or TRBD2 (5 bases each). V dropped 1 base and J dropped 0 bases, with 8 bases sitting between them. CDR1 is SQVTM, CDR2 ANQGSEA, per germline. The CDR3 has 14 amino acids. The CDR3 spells CSVEGGVSTDTQYF. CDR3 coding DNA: TGCAGCGTTGAAGGAGGGGTTAGCACAGATACGCAGTATTTT.

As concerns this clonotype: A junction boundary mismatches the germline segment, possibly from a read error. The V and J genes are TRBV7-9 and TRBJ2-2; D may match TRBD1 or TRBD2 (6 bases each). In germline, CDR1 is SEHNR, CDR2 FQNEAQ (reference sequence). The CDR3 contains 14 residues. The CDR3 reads CASSATGATGELSF. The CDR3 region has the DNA TGTGCCAGCAGCGCCACGGGGGCCACCGGGGAGCTGTCTTTT.

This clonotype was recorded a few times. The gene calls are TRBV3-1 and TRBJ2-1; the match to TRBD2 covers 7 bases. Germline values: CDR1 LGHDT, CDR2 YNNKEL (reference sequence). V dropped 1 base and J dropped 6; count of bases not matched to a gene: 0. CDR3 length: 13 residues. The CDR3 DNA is TGTGCCAGCAGCCAAGGGGGGGGCAATGAGCAGTTCTTC. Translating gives CASSQGGGNEQFF.

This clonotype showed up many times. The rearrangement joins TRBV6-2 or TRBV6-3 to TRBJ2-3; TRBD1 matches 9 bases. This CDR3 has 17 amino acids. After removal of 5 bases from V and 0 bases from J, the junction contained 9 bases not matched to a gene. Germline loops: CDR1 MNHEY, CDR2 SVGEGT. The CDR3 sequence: CASSRPLTGGSTDTQYF. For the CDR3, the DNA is TGTGCCAGCAGTCGACCCCTGACAGGGGGAAGCACAGATACGCAGTATTTT.

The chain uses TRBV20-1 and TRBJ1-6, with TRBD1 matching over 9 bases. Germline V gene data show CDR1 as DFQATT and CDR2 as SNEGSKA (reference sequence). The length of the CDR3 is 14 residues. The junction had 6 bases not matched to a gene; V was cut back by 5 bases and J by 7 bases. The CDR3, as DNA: TGCAGTGCTGGCCCGACAGGGGGGAATTCACCCCTCCACTTT. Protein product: CSAGPTGGNSPLHF.

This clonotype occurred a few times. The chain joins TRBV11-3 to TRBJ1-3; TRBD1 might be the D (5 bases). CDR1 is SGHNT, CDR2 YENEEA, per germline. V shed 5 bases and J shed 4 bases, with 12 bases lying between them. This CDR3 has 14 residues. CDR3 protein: CASSTRVPGNTIYF. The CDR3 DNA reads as TGTGCCAGCAGCACCAGGGTTCCAGGAAACACCATATATTTT.

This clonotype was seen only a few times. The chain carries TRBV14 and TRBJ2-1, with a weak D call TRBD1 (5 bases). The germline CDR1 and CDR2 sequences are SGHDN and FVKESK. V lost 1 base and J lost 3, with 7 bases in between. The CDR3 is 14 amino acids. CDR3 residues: CASSQATVYNEQFF. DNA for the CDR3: TGTGCCAGCAGCCAAGCGACAGTCTACAATGAGCAGTTCTTC.